Shown below are 15 T cell receptor beta chains from a single sample sequenced in a study of T cell clonality in common variable immunodeficiency. The study, taken as a whole, reports: Reportedly, TCR beta sequences from common variable immunodeficiency showed fewer deletions and N-nucleotide insertions.

Sequencing used immunoSEQ multiplex PCR; TCRdb keeps in-frame clones, though not all of them. This set yields about 35,000 clones and no singletons; the top ten hold about 29%. No antigens are known for them. Source material: peripheral blood mononuclear cells. The receptors here all came from a human donor with common variable immunodeficiency.

This clone was detected many times. The read ends 3 residues shy of where the CDR3 ends; the end is completed using the germline J gene. This rearrangement joins TRBV14 to TRBJ1-2, with a possible D match to TRBD1 (5 bases). V was cut by 0 bases and J by 3 bases, with 17 bases left in between. This CDR3 region has 17 residues. CDR1 is SGHDN, CDR2 FVKESK, per germline. The CDR3 loop reads CASSQDAVGGADYGYTF. The CDR3 bases that were read are TGTGCCAGCAGCCAAGACGCAGTCGGAGGGGCGGACTATGGC.

The CDR3 DNA, read in part, is TGCAGTGCTAGAGGGGGGCCTAGCGGGCCCCTCGACGAG. This codes for CSARGGPSGPLDE. The whole CDR3 reads CSARGGPSGPLDEQYF. This rearrangement joins TRBV20-1 to TRBJ2-7; 8 bases are a match to TRBD2. The DNA ends 3 residues before the CDR3 does, and the rest of the CDR3 is filled in from the germline J gene. This CDR3 comprises 16 residues. Germline lookup yields CDR1 DFQATT and CDR2 SNEGSKA (reference sequence). The junction had 13 bases not matched to a gene; V was cut back by 1 base and J by 5 bases.

Comment on this clone: The read finishes 3 residues shy of the CDR3 end, and the germline J gene is used to complete it. V is TRBV2 and J is TRBJ2-1; 15 bases align to TRBD2. The V segment lost 5 bases and the J segment 8 bases; nucleotides outside the gene matches: 7. This CDR3 spans 16 amino acids. Germline V CDR1 and CDR2: SNHLY, FYNNEI. Here the CDR3 reads CASSPGTSGRKDEQFF. Incomplete CDR3 DNA: TGTGCCAGCAGTCCCGGGACTAGCGGGAGGAAGGATGAG.

Details on this clone: The read gets to within 3 residues of the CDR3 end, and the germline J gene fills in the rest. This chain uses TRBV7-9 with TRBJ2-7; 12 bases fit TRBD1. Trimming removed 4 bases from V and 3 bases from J; junction bases left unmatched: 4. The germline CDR1 and CDR2 sequences are SEHNR and FQNEAQ (reference sequence). The CDR3 length is 15 residues. CDR3 DNA, as far as it was read: TGTGCCAGCAGCTCCCGGGACAGGGGGCACTACGAG. Encoded protein: CASSSRDRGHYE. The CDR3, in full, reads CASSSRDRGHYEQYF. Full variable domain (outside the CDR3, taken from reference TRBV7-9 and TRBJ2-7): DTGVSQNPRHKITKRGQNVTFRCDPISEHNRLYWYRQTLGQGPEFLTYFQNEAQLEKSRLLSDRFSAERPKGSFSTLEIQRTEQGDSAMYLCASSSRDRGHYEQYFGPGTRLTVT.

This clone was observed many times. The CDR3 is cut off 3 residues early in the read; its end comes from the germline J gene. The chain uses TRBV5-1 and TRBJ1-1; D remains ambiguous. The V and J ends lost 4 bases and 4 bases respectively, with 17 bases between them. CDR1 is SGHRS and CDR2 is YFSETQ in the germline V gene. The CDR3 length is 15 residues. CDR3 protein: CASSDNVNVGTEAFF. Partial CDR3 DNA: TGCGCCAGCAGCGACAACGTTAATGTCGGCACTGAA.

Notes on this clone: The missing CDR3 end, 3 residues past where the read stops, is filled in from the germline J gene. The chain uses TRBV19 and TRBJ1-4; TRBD1 might be the D (5 bases). The V end was cut by 8 bases, the J end by 6 bases, with 19 bases between. The V gene's germline CDR1 is LNHDA and CDR2 SQIVND (reference sequence). This CDR3 has 15 amino acids. CDR3 residues: CASQRRGGRDEKLFF. Incomplete CDR3 DNA: TGTGCCAGTCAACGGCGGGGGGGACGGGATGAAAAA. The complete variable domain, with remaining parts taken from reference TRBV19 and TRBJ1-4, reads DGGITQSPKYLFRKEGQNVTLSCEQNLNHDAMYWYRQDPGQGLRLIYYSQIVNDFQKGDIAEGYSVSREKKESFPLTVTSAQKNPTAFYLCASQRRGGRDEKLFFGSGTQLSVL.

This clone has at least ten counts. The read ends 3 residues before the CDR3 terminus; that terminus is restored from the germline J gene. The chain recombines TRBV10-3 with TRBJ1-2; 7 bases match TRBD1. V shed 10 bases, J shed 6 bases, and the junction held 11 bases outside the gene matches. Germline lookup yields CDR1 ENHRY and CDR2 SYGVKD. CDR3 length: 13 amino acids. Here the CDR3 reads CATWRGGQNGYTF. CDR3 bases read: TGTGCCACTTGGAGAGGGGGCCAGAATGGC.

This clone was recorded many times. The CDR3 is cut off 3 residues early in the read; its end comes from the germline J gene. The V and J genes are TRBV30 and TRBJ2-3; tentative D call: TRBD1 (6 bases). The CDR3 loop spans 15 amino acids. Trimming took off 4 bases at V and 2 bases at J, with 16 bases between the two ends. The germline CDR1 and CDR2 sequences are GTSNPN and SVGIG (reference sequence). The sequenced part of the CDR3 DNA is TGTGCCTGGATTGAAAAGGGACATCACACAGATACG. Amino acid sequence: CAWIEKGHHTDT. The CDR3, in full, reads CAWIEKGHHTDTQYF. Full variable domain (remainder filled in from reference TRBV30 and TRBJ2-3): SQTIHQWPATLVQPVGSPLSLECTVEGTSNPNLYWYRQAAGRGLQLLFYSVGIGQISSEVPQNLSASRPQDRQFILSSKKLLLSDSGFYLCAWIEKGHHTDTQYFGPGTRLTVL.

This clone has more than one count but fewer than ten. Read data end 3 residues before the CDR3 end; the end is taken from the germline J gene. V gene TRBV27 combines with J gene TRBJ2-7; 10 bases fit TRBD2. With V trimmed by 3 bases and J by 3 bases, 8 bases remained unmatched. This CDR3 is 16 amino acids long. In germline, CDR1 is MNHEY, CDR2 SMNVEV (reference sequence). Partial CDR3 DNA: TGTGCCAGCAGTTTGACCGGGACTAGCGCCTACTACGAG. This gives the protein CASSLTGTSAYYE. The whole CDR3 sequence is CASSLTGTSAYYEQYF.

Note on this clone: The CDR3 is cut off 3 residues early in the read; its end comes from the germline J gene. V and J are TRBV29-1 and TRBJ2-5; D gene uncertain. The CDR3 totals 13 residues. Trimming removed 1 base at V and 7 bases at J, with 13 bases between. From germline, CDR1 is SQVTM and CDR2 ANQGSEA. Partial CDR3 DNA: TGCAGCGTTGAAGGCCAGGTTTGGTCGACC. It specifies CSVEGQVWST. The CDR3 reads in full as CSVEGQVWSTQYF. The entire variable domain, with the rest obtained from reference TRBV29-1 and TRBJ2-5, is as follows: SAVISQKPSRDICQRGTSLTIQCQVDSQVTMMFWYRQQPGQSLTLIATANQGSEATYESGFVIDKFPISRPNLTFSTLTVSNMSPEDSSIYLCSVEGQVWSTQYFGPGTRLLVL.

This clone was seen ten or more times. The CDR3 goes on 3 residues after the read ends, and that part is filled in from the germline J gene. The V gene is TRBV19, the J gene TRBJ2-6, with D perhaps matching TRBD1 (6 bases). This CDR3 is built from 18 residues. Germline loops: CDR1 LNHDA, CDR2 SQIVND (reference sequence). Trimming shortened V by 0 bases and J by 2 bases, and 14 bases separated the two germline ends. The part of the CDR3 DNA that was read is TGTGCCAGTAGTATAGAAGGGGGTGGTGGGACTGGGGCCAACGTC. Its protein product is CASSIEGGGGTGANV. The whole CDR3 region reads CASSIEGGGGTGANVLTF.

This clone showed up many times. The CDR3 extends 3 residues past the end of the read, so its final part is completed from the germline J gene. The gene calls are TRBV19 and TRBJ2-6, with D perhaps matching TRBD1 (6 bases). The germline V and J ends were trimmed by 4 bases and 4 bases, with 17 bases remaining between them. CDR1 is LNHDA, CDR2 SQIVND, per germline (reference sequence). The CDR3 runs to 17 residues. CDR3 in amino acids: CASSRDSGAPGANVLTF. CDR3 DNA (partial): TGTGCCAGTAGTAGGGATTCAGGGGCGCCCGGGGCCAACGTC.

This clone was picked up many times. This sample also contains other DNA sequences that code for the same CDR3. The DNA read from the CDR3 is TGTGCCAGCAGTGACACTAGCGGGACAGATACG. It codes for CASSDTSGTDT. The whole CDR3 protein is CASSDTSGTDTQYF. The V gene is TRBV2, the J gene TRBJ2-3; 9 positions agree with TRBD2. The read halts 3 residues ahead of the CDR3 end, with the missing end drawn from the germline J gene. Germline trimming cut 3 bases from V and 3 bases from J; bases unmatched to any gene: 1. The CDR3 has 14 residues. Germline-derived CDR1 and CDR2 are SNHLY and FYNNEI.

There are a few counts of this clone. The read terminates 3 residues ahead of where the CDR3 ends, so the germline J gene completes it. The rearrangement links TRBV30 to TRBJ2-3, with D unclear. The germline V gene has CDR1 GTSNPN and CDR2 SVGIG (reference sequence). CDR3 length: 12 residues. Trimming cost V 2 bases and J 6 bases, with 9 bases left between them. The CDR3 DNA, read in part, is TGTGCCTGGAGTCCTTTAGGGGATACG. This sequence encodes CAWSPLGDT. The entire CDR3 reads CAWSPLGDTQYF.

This clone was found many times. The CDR3 is cut off 3 residues early in the read; its end comes from the germline J gene. This chain links TRBV7-6 with TRBJ1-2; TRBD1 is a possible D gene (5 bases). The CDR3 consists of 16 residues. Germline assignment: CDR1 SGHVS and CDR2 FNYEAQ. The V and J ends lost 5 bases and 1 base respectively, with 17 bases between them. The CDR3 DNA, read in part, is TGTGCCAGCAGCCCCGGGACTCTTGGGAGTAACTATGGC. This codes for CASSPGTLGSNYG. The whole CDR3 sequence reads CASSPGTLGSNYGYTF.